The 26 T cell receptor beta chains below come from one sample, sequenced in a study of T cells after yellow fever vaccination. One entry per CDR3 protein, called by TCRdb with MiXCR from the 5' RACE reads. The sample consists of 300,000 or so distinct CDR3 sequences, roughly 7% of them appearing once. The input for sequencing was PBMCs, taken about 49 days after the first yellow fever vaccination. The receptors come from a man between 18 and 35 years old who received the YFV17D yellow fever vaccine.

This chain connects TRBV27 to TRBJ1-5, with no clear D. The length of the CDR3 is 13 residues. Germline CDR1 MNHEY, CDR2 SMNVEV (reference sequence). With 3 bases removed from V and 1 base from J, the gap between germline ends came to 4 bases. The CDR3 DNA reads as TGTGCCAGCAGTTTCAAGAGCAATCAGCCCCAGCATTTT. Its translation is CASSFKSNQPQHF.

This clonotype has ten or more counts. The J gene is TRBJ2-4, the V gene TRBV5-5; 9 nucleotides line up with TRBD1. Trimming took 5 bases from V and 6 from J; bases not matched to a gene: 9. CDR3 length: 15 residues. Germline CDR1 and CDR2: SGHKS and YYEKEE (reference sequence). The CDR3 DNA reads as TGTGCCAGCAGTTATCCCGGGACAGGGACAAACATTCAGTACTTC. This codes for CASSYPGTGTNIQYF. Drawing the rest from reference TRBV5-5 and TRBJ2-4, the complete variable domain is DAGVTQSPTHLIKTRGQQVTLRCSPISGHKSVSWYQQVLGQGPQFIFQYYEKEERGRGNFPDRFSARQFPNYSSELNVNALLLGDSALYLCASSYPGTGTNIQYFGAGTRLSVL.

This sequence joins TRBV5-5 and TRBJ2-1, with D possibly TRBD1 on 6 matching bases. Germline V gene data show CDR1 as SGHKS and CDR2 as YYEKEE (reference sequence). Trimming took off 3 bases at V and 4 bases at J, with 14 bases between the two ends. The CDR3 contains 15 residues. CDR3 sequence (DNA): TGTGCCAGCAGCTCCCGACAGGTATCATACAATGAGCAGTTCTTC. Protein product: CASSSRQVSYNEQFF. Complete variable domain (other parts from reference TRBV5-5 and TRBJ2-1): DAGVTQSPTHLIKTRGQQVTLRCSPISGHKSVSWYQQVLGQGPQFIFQYYEKEERGRGNFPDRFSARQFPNYSSELNVNALLLGDSALYLCASSSRQVSYNEQFFGPGTRLTVL.

This clonotype was seen ten or more times. This chain joins TRBV5-1 and TRBJ1-1; 7 bases align to TRBD1. The CDR3 has 14 residues. Germline V CDR1 and CDR2: SGHRS, YFSETQ. Trimming cost V 3 bases and J 7 bases; bases outside gene matches: 9. CDR3 coding DNA: TGCGCCAGCAGCTACCAAAGGACAGGCGGTGAAGCTTTCTTT. Its protein product is CASSYQRTGGEAFF.

In this sample, this clonotype turned up a few times. V is TRBV29-1 and J is TRBJ2-1; 8 bases line up with TRBD2. The CDR3 totals 13 residues. The germline gives CDR1 SQVTM, CDR2 ANQGSEA. The V gene end was trimmed by 3 bases and the J gene end by 6 bases; junction bases not matched to a gene: 4. In DNA form, the CDR3 reads TGCAGCGTTGACGGGGGGGGCCGCAATGAGCAGTTCTTC. Its translation is CSVDGGGRNEQFF.

The chain recombines TRBV6-5 with TRBJ1-5; D gene ambiguous. This CDR3 contains 13 residues. Trimming cost V 3 bases and J 5 bases, with 8 bases left between them. Germline-derived CDR1 and CDR2 are MNHEY and SVGAGI. Here the CDR3 DNA reads TGTGCCAGCAGTTATACGGGAGATCAGCCCCAGCATTTT. It codes for CASSYTGDQPQHF.

The table lists this clonotype with many counts. The chain is built from TRBV5-1 and TRBJ1-5; weak D call: TRBD1 (6 bases). V lost 5 bases and J lost 6, with 12 bases in between. This CDR3 contains 13 residues. From germline, CDR1 is SGHRS and CDR2 YFSETQ. The CDR3 here is CASSEGDGQPQHF. CDR3 coding DNA: TGCGCCAGCAGTGAGGGGGATGGTCAGCCCCAGCATTTT.

The sample holds a few counts of this clonotype. The genes are TRBV19 and TRBJ1-1; the D gene is possibly TRBD1 (5 bases). CDR3 length: 18 residues. V shed 4 bases and J shed 0 bases, with 21 bases lying between them. Per germline, CDR1 LNHDA and CDR2 SQIVND (reference sequence). In nucleotides, the CDR3 is TGTGCCAGTAGTACGCTAATCCCCAGGGTGGGTATGAACACTGAAGCTTTCTTT. Its protein product is CASSTLIPRVGMNTEAFF.

The gene calls are TRBV6-5 and TRBJ1-4; no clear D gene. V gave up 2 bases and J gave up 5 bases, with 9 bases separating them. The CDR3 spans 14 residues. From germline, CDR1 is MNHEY and CDR2 SVGAGI. The CDR3 here is CASSYGQENEKLFF. The CDR3 nucleotides read TGTGCCAGCAGTTACGGGCAGGAAAATGAAAAACTGTTTTTT.

This clonotype has at least ten counts. The chain employs TRBV12-3 or TRBV12-4 and TRBJ2-2; tentatively, D is TRBD1 (5 bases). V lost 6 bases, J lost 5 bases, and 13 bases lay in between. This CDR3 comprises 14 residues. The CDR3 DNA reads TGTGCCAGCAGCCCTCGACAGACTACCGGGGAGCTGTTTTTT. Its protein is CASSPRQTTGELFF.

This chain uses TRBV20-1 with TRBJ2-3, with 11 bases lining up with TRBD2. CDR1 and CDR2 (germline): DFQATT, SNEGSKA (reference sequence). V was pared by 0 bases and J by 2 bases, with 10 bases of the junction left unmatched. CDR3 length: 18 residues. DNA for the CDR3: TGCAGTGCTAGAGATATACTAGCGGGGGCCTACTCCACAGATACGCAGTATTTT. Protein: CSARDILAGAYSTDTQYF.

V usage is TRBV5-6 and J usage is TRBJ1-5; D remains ambiguous. Deletions cut 0 bases from V and 5 bases from J, with 9 bases between. The CDR3 sequence is 14 residues long. Germline values: CDR1 SGHDT, CDR2 YYEEEE. The CDR3 DNA reads TGTGCCAGCAGCTTGGCTGCCTTAGATCAGCCCCAGCATTTT. Residues: CASSLAALDQPQHF.

A remark on this clonotype: An end of the junction differs from the germline gene, which may be a read error. This chain uses TRBV7-9 with TRBJ2-1, with D tentatively TRBD1 or TRBD2 (6 bases each). The CDR3 spans 16 residues. Germline CDR1 reads SEHNR; CDR2 reads FQNEAQ (reference sequence). CDR3 DNA sequence: TGTGCCAGCAGCCTAGCCGGGACGGGGGCTTCCAATGAGCAGTTCTTC. The encoded protein is CASSLAGTGASNEQFF.

The chain employs TRBV19 and TRBJ1-5; a weak D match, TRBD1 (5 bases). Trimming stripped 7 bases from V and 9 bases from J, with 19 bases between. The CDR3 has 14 residues. CDR1 is LNHDA and CDR2 is SQIVND in the germline V gene (reference sequence). The chain's CDR3 is CASNNRGPTWPQHF. In DNA form, the CDR3 reads TGTGCCAGTAACAACCGGGGCCCGACATGGCCCCAGCATTTT.

V and J are TRBV5-1 and TRBJ1-1; D ambiguous. Germline V gene lookup returns CDR1 SGHRS and CDR2 YFSETQ. The CDR3 has 14 residues. Trimming cost V 5 bases and J 0 bases, with 11 bases left between them. The CDR3, as DNA: TGCGCCAGCAGAACGACGGGCGTGAACACTGAAGCTTTCTTT. The encoded protein is CASRTTGVNTEAFF.

Ten or more counts support this clonotype. Here the CDR3 DNA reads TGCAGCGTTGTCCGAGCGGAGACCCAGTACTTC. Translated: CSVVRAETQYF. V usage is TRBV29-1 and J usage is TRBJ2-5; D is unclear. Trimming removed 4 bases from V and 5 bases from J, with 8 bases in between. This CDR3 has 11 residues. Germline lookup yields CDR1 SQVTM and CDR2 ANQGSEA.

This clonotype was recorded at least ten times. The chain links TRBV10-3 to TRBJ2-2, with TRBD1 matching 9 bases. Unmatched junction bases numbered 3, after V lost 6 bases and J lost 1 base. Germline assignment: CDR1 ENHRY and CDR2 SYGVKD. The CDR3 covers 15 residues. This CDR3 is CAISPGQGNTGELFF. CDR3 nucleotide sequence: TGTGCCATCAGCCCGGGACAGGGGAACACCGGGGAGCTGTTTTTT.

The rearrangement joins TRBV29-1 to TRBJ1-5; D might be TRBD1 (5 bases). Trimming took 6 bases from V and 7 from J, leaving 16 bases between them. The germline V gene has CDR1 SQVTM and CDR2 ANQGSEA. This CDR3 is built from 13 residues. CDR3 protein: CSVFVGGGQPQHF. The CDR3 nucleotides read TGCAGCGTCTTCGTCGGGGGGGGACAGCCCCAGCATTTT.

In this sample, this clonotype turned up a few times. This rearrangement joins TRBV6-2 or TRBV6-3 to TRBJ2-3, with D tentatively TRBD1 (6 bases). Looked up from germline, CDR1 is MNHEY and CDR2 is SVGEGT. V gave up 0 bases and J gave up 6 bases, with 16 bases separating them. CDR3 length: 16 residues. CDR3 nucleotide sequence: TGTGCCAGCAGTTACTCCATCTGGGAAGACAGGGATACGCAGTATTTT. Encoded protein: CASSYSIWEDRDTQYF.

The V and J genes are TRBV11-2 and TRBJ2-3, with 12 bases matching TRBD2. V shed 1 base, J shed 5 bases, and the junction held 10 bases outside the gene matches. Germline values: CDR1 SGHAT, CDR2 FQNNGV. There are 18 residues in the CDR3. The CDR3 DNA sequence: TGTGCCAGCAGCTTAGTGGCTCTAGCGGGGGGGCAGGGAGATACGCAGTATTTT. Protein product: CASSLVALAGGQGDTQYF.

This chain joins TRBV7-9 and TRBJ1-4, with 8 bases aligning to TRBD1. CDR3 length: 14 residues. J gave up 8 bases and V 3 bases, and 5 bases lay outside the gene matches. CDR1 and CDR2 from the germline V gene are SEHNR and FQNEAQ (reference sequence). The CDR3 DNA is TGTGCCAGCAGCTTTCAGGGGGCTGGGGAAAAACTGTTTTTT. It specifies CASSFQGAGEKLFF.

Many counts were recorded for this clonotype. This rearrangement joins TRBV6-5 to TRBJ1-1; 8 nucleotides match TRBD1. Trimming cost V 4 bases and J 3 bases; bases outside gene matches: 4. Germline values: CDR1 MNHEY, CDR2 SVGAGI. The CDR3 consists of 14 residues. The DNA of the CDR3 is TGTGCCAGCAGTTTACAGGGGGGGTACACTGAAGCTTTCTTT. This translates into CASSLQGGYTEAFF.

This clonotype was counted between two and nine times. The chain joins TRBV4-3 to TRBJ2-5; D call uncertain. The CDR3 sequence is 16 residues long. Trimming removed 2 bases at V and 7 bases at J, with 20 bases between. Germline V lookup: CDR1 LGHNA, CDR2 YSLEER. DNA of the CDR3: TGCGCCAGCAGCCAAAGAATCGGCTTTGGGGATGTGACCCAGTACTTC. Amino acid sequence: CASSQRIGFGDVTQYF.

CDR3 protein: CASSAAGIDNNEQFF. Here the CDR3 DNA reads TGCGCCAGCAGCGCCGCAGGGATAGATAACAATGAGCAGTTCTTC. V is TRBV5-1 and J is TRBJ2-1; a weak D match, TRBD1 (5 bases). V dropped 4 bases and J dropped 5 bases, with 16 bases sitting between them. This CDR3 is built from 15 residues. The germline V gene has CDR1 SGHRS and CDR2 YFSETQ.

This clonotype has only a few counts. The V gene is TRBV29-1, the J gene TRBJ2-2; no definite D call. CDR1 is SQVTM and CDR2 is ANQGSEA in the germline V gene. The CDR3 is 11 residues long. With 3 bases removed from V and 7 bases from J, the gap between germline ends came to 6 bases. CDR3 loop: CSVDKSGELFF. CDR3 bases: TGCAGCGTTGATAAGAGCGGGGAGCTGTTTTTT.

This clonotype has ten or more counts. This rearrangement joins TRBV15 to TRBJ2-3, with D possibly being TRBD1 or TRBD2 (6 bases each). CDR3 length: 15 residues. V was trimmed by 1 base and J by 5 bases, leaving 13 bases between them. The germline CDR1 and CDR2 sequences are LNHNV and YYDKDF (reference sequence). CDR3 sequence: CATSRGLGGLDTQYF. The CDR3 DNA reads as TGTGCCACCAGCAGAGGACTAGGGGGACTAGATACGCAGTATTTT. The full variable domain, in which reference TRBV15 and TRBJ2-3 provide the parts outside the CDR3, is DAMVIQNPRYQVTQFGKPVTLSCSQTLNHNVMYWYQQKSSQAPKLLFHYYDKDFNNEADTPDNFQSRRPNTSFCFLDIRSPGLGDTAMYLCATSRGLGGLDTQYFGPGTRLTVL.